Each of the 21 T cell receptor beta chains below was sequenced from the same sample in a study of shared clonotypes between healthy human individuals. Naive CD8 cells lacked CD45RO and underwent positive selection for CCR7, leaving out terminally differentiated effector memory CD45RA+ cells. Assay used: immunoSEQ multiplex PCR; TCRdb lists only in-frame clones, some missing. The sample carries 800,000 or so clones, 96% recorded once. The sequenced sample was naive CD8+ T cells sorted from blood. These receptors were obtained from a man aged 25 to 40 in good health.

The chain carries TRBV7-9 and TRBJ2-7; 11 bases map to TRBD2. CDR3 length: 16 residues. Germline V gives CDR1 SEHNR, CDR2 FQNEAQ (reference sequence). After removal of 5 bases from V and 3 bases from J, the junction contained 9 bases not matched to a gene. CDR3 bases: TGTGCCAGCAGCCCCCCACCGGGACTAGCGGACTACGAGCAGTACTTC. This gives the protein CASSPPPGLADYEQYF.

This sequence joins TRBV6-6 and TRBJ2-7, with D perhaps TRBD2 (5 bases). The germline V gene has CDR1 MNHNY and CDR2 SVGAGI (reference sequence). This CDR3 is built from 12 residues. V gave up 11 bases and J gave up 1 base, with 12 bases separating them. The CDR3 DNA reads TGTGCCGGCCGTGGCGGGTCCTACGAGCAGTACTTC. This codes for CAGRGGSYEQYF.

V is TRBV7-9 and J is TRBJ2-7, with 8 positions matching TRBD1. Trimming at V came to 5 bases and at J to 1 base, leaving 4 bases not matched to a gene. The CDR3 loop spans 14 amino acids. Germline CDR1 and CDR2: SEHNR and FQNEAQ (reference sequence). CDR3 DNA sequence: TGTGCCAGCAGCCACCGGGACAGGTCCTACGAGCAGTACTTC. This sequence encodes CASSHRDRSYEQYF.

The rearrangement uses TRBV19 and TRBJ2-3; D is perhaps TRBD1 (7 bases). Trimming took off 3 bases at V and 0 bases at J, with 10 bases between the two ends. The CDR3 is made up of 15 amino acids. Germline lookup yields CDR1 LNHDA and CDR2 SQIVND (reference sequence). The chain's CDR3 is CASSMSGGSTDTQYF. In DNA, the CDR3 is TGTGCCAGTAGTATGTCAGGGGGGAGCACAGATACGCAGTATTTT.

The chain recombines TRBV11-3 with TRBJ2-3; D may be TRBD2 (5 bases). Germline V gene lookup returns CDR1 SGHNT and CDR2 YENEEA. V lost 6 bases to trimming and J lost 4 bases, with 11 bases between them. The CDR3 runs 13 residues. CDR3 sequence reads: CASRGLASDTQYF. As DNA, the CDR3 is TGTGCCAGCAGGGGTCTAGCATCAGATACGCAGTATTTT.

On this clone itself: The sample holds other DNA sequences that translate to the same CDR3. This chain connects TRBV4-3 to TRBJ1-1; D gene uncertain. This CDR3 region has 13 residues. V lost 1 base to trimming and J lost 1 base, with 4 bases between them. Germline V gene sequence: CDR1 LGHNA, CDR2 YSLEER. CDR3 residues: CASSQGQNTEAFF. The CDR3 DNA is TGCGCCAGCAGCCAAGGACAGAACACTGAAGCTTTCTTT.

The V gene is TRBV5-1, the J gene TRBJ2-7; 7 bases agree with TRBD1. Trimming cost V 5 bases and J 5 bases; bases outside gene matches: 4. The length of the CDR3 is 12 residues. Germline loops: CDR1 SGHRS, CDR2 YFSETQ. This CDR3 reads CASREGQDEQYF. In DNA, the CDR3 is TGCGCCAGCAGAGAAGGACAGGACGAGCAGTACTTC.

The CDR3 DNA follows: TGTGCCAGCAGCGTAGGGGGTAGTGATCAGCCCCAGCATTTT. It yields the protein CASSVGGSDQPQHF. The chain employs TRBV9 and TRBJ1-5; D is unresolved. Germline V gives CDR1 SGDLS, CDR2 YYNGEE. This CDR3 is 14 amino acids long. V lost 0 bases, J lost 5 bases, and 9 bases lay in between.

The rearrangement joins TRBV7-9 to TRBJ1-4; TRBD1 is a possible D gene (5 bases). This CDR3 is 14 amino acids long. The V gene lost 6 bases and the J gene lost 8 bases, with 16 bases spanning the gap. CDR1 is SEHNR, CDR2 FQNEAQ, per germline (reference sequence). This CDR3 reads CASRPGGSREKLFF. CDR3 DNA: TGTGCCAGCAGACCCGGGGGGTCTCGGGAAAAACTGTTTTTT.

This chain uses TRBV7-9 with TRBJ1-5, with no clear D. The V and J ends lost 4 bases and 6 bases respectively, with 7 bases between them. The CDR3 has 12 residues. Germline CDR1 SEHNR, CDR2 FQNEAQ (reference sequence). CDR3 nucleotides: TGTGCCAGCAGCTCGACCCTTCAGCCCCAGCATTTT. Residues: CASSSTLQPQHF.

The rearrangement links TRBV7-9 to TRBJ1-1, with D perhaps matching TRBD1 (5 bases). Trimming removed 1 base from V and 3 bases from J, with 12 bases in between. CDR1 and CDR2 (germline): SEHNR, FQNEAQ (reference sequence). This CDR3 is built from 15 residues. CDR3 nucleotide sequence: TGTGCCAGCAGCTTAGGTCAGGGAACGGACACTGAAGCTTTCTTT. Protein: CASSLGQGTDTEAFF.

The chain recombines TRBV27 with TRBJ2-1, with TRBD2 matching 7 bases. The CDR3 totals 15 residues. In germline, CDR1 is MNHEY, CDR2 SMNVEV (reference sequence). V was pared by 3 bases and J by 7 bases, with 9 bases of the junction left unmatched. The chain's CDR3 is CASSFIPTSRNEQFF. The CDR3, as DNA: TGTGCCAGCAGTTTTATCCCGACTAGCCGGAATGAGCAGTTCTTC.

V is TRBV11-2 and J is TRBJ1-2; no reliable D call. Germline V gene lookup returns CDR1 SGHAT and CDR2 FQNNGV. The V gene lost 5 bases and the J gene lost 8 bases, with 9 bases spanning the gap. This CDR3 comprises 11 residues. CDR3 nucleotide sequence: TGTGCCAGCAGCATTGGCAAAGGCTACACCTTC. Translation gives CASSIGKGYTF.

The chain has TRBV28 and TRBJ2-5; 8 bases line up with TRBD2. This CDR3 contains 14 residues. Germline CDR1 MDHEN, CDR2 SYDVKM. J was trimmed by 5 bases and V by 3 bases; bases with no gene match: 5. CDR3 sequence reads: CASSFSGNFETQYF. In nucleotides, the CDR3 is TGTGCCAGCAGTTTTAGCGGGAATTTTGAGACCCAGTACTTC.

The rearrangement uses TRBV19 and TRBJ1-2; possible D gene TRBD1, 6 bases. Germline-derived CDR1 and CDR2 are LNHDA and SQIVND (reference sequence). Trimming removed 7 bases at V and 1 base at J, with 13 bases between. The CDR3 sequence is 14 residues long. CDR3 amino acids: CASTTQGSNYGYTF. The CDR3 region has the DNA TGTGCCAGTACCACTCAGGGGAGTAACTATGGCTACACCTTC. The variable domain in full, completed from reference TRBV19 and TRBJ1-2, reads DGGITQSPKYLFRKEGQNVTLSCEQNLNHDAMYWYRQDPGQGLRLIYYSQIVNDFQKGDIAEGYSVSREKKESFPLTVTSAQKNPTAFYLCASTTQGSNYGYTFGSGTRLTVV.

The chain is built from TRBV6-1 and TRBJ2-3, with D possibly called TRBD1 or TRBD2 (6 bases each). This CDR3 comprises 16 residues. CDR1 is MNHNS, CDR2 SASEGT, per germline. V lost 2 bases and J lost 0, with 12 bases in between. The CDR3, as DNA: TGTGCCAGCAGTGAAATGGGGGGCTCTAGCACAGATACGCAGTATTTT. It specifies CASSEMGGSSTDTQYF.

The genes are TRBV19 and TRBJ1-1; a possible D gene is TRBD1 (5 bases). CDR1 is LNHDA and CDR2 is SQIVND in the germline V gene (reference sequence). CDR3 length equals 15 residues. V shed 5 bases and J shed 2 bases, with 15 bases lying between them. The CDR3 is CASSSPWRGNTEAFF. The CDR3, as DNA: TGTGCCAGTAGTTCCCCTTGGAGGGGCAACACTGAAGCTTTCTTT.

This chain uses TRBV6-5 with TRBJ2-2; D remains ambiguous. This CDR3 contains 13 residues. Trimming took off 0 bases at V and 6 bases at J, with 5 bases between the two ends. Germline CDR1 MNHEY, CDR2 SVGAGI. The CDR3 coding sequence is TGTGCCAGCAGTTACTCGTTTTCCGGGGAGCTGTTTTTT. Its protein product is CASSYSFSGELFF.

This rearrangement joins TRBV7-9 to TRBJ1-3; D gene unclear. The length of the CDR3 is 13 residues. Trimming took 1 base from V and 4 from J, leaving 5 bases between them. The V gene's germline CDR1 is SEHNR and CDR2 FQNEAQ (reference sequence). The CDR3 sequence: CASSLEGGNTIYF. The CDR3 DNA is TGTGCCAGCAGCTTAGAAGGAGGAAACACCATATATTTT.

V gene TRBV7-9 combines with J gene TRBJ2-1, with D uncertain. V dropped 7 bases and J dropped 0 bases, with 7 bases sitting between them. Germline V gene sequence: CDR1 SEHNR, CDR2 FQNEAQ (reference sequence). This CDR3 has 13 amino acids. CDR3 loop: CASTNFSYNEQFF. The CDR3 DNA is TGTGCCAGCACCAATTTCTCCTACAATGAGCAGTTCTTC.

The CDR3 region has the DNA TGTGCCATCAGTGCCGACAGCTGGAAGGCCTACGAGCAGTACTTC. It yields the protein CAISADSWKAYEQYF. The rearrangement joins TRBV10-3 to TRBJ2-7, with D maybe TRBD1 (5 bases). V lost 4 bases and J lost 2, with 15 bases in between. This CDR3 is built from 15 residues. Germline CDR1 ENHRY, CDR2 SYGVKD.